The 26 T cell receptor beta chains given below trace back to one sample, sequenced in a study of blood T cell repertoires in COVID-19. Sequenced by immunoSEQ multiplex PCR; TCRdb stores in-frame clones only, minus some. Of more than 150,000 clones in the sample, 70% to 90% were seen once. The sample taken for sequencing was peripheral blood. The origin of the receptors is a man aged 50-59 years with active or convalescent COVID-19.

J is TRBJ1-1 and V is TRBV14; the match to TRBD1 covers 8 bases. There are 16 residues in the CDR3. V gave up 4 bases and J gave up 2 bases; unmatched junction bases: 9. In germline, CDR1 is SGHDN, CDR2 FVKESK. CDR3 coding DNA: TGTGCCAGCAGCCCCTTTTGGGGACAGGTTAACACTGAAGCTTTCTTT. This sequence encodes CASSPFWGQVNTEAFF.

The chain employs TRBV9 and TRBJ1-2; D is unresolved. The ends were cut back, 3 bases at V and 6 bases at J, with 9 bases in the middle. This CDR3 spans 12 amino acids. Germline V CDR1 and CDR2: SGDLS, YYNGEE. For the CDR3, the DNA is TGTGCCAGCAGCGCGTACCCGGATGGCTACACCTTC. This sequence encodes CASSAYPDGYTF.

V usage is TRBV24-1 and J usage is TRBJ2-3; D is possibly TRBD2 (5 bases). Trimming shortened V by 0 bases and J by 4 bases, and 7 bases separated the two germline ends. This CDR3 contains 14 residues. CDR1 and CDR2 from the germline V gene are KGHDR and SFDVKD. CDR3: CATSDLASPDTQYF. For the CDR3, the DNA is TGTGCCACCAGTGATTTGGCTAGCCCAGATACGCAGTATTTT.

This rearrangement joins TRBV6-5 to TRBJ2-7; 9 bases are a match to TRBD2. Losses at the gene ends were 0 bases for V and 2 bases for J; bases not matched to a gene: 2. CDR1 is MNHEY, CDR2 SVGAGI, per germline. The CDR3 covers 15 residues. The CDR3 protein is CASSYSASGTYEQYF. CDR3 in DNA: TGTGCCAGCAGTTACTCGGCTAGCGGGACCTACGAGCAGTACTTC.

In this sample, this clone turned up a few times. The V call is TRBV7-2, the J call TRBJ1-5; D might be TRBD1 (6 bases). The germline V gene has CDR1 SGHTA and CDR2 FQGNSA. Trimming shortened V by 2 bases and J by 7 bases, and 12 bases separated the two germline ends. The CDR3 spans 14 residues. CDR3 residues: CASSLFGGAQPQHF. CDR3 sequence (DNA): TGTGCCAGCAGCTTATTCGGGGGGGCCCAGCCCCAGCATTTT.

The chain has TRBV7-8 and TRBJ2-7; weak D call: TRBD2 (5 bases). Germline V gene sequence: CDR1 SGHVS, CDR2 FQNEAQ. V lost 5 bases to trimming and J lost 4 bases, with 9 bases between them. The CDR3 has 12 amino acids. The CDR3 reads CASSPDLYEQYF. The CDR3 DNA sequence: TGTGCCAGCAGCCCGGACTTATACGAGCAGTACTTC.

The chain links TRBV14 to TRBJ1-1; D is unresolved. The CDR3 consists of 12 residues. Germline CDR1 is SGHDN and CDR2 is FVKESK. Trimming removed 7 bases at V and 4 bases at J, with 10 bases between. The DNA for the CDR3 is TGTGCCAGCAATCCGGTCGGCACTGAAGCTTTCTTT. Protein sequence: CASNPVGTEAFF.

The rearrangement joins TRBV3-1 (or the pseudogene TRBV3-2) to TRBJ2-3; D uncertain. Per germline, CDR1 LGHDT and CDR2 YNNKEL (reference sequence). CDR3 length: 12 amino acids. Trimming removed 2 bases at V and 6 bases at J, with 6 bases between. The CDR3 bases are TGTGCCAGCAGCCAAAGCGCGGATACGCAGTATTTT. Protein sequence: CASSQSADTQYF.

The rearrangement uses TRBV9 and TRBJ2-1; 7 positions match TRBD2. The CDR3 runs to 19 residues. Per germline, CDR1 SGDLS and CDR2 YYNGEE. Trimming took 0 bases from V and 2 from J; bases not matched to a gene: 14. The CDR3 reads CASSVGPGSGMGAYNEQFF. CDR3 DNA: TGTGCCAGCAGCGTAGGGCCAGGGAGCGGGATGGGGGCCTACAATGAGCAGTTCTTC.

For the CDR3, the DNA is TGTGCCAGCAGTAGACAGGGGGCCTATGGCTACACCTTC. This sequence encodes CASSRQGAYGYTF. The chain uses TRBV6-6 and TRBJ1-2; 10 nucleotides align to TRBD1. Germline CDR1 and CDR2: MNHNY and SVGAGI (reference sequence). The CDR3 is 13 residues long. The V and J ends lost 5 bases and 4 bases, in that order; junction bases with no gene match: 1.

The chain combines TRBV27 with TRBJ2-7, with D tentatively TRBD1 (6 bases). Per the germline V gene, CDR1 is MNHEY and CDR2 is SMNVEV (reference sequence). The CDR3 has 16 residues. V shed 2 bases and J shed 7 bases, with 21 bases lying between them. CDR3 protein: CASSLVGHRRLDEQYF. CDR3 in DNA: TGTGCCAGCAGTTTAGTGGGACACCGGCGCCTTGATGAGCAGTACTTC.

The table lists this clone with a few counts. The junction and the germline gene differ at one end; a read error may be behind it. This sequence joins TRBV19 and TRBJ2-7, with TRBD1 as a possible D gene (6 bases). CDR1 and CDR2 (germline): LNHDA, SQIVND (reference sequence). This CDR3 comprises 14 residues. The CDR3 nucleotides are TGTGCCAGTAGTATCGGGCAGGGACAACCGCCCTCCTCTTTC. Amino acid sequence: CASSIGQGQPPSSF.

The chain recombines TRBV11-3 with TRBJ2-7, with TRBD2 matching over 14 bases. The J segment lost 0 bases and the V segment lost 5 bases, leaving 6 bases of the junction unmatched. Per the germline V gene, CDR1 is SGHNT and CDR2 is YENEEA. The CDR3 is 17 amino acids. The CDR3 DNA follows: TGTGCCAGCAGCCTCGGGACTAGCGGGAGTTTCTCCTACGAGCAGTACTTC. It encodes CASSLGTSGSFSYEQYF.

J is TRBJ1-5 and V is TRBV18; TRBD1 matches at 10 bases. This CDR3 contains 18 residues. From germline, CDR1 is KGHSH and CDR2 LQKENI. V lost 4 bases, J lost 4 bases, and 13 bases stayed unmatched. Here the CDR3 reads CASSRSATGGGWNQPQHF. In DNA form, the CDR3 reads TGTGCCAGCTCACGATCTGCGACAGGGGGCGGGTGGAATCAGCCCCAGCATTTT.

The CDR3 region is CASRVGVNRQDRATEAFF. As DNA, the CDR3 is TGTGCCAGCAGGGTGGGGGTAAATCGTCAAGACAGGGCCACTGAAGCTTTCTTT. V usage is TRBV27 and J usage is TRBJ1-1; TRBD1 matches at 7 bases. Losses at the gene ends were 6 bases for V and 4 bases for J; bases not matched to a gene: 20. The CDR3 is 18 amino acids. Germline loops: CDR1 MNHEY, CDR2 SMNVEV (reference sequence).

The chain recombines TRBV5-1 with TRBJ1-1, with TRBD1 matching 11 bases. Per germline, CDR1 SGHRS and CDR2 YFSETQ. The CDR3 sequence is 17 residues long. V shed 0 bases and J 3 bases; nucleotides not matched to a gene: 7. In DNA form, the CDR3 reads TGCGCCAGCAGCTTGGCAGGACAGGGGGCCTTATACACTGAAGCTTTCTTT. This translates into CASSLAGQGALYTEAFF.

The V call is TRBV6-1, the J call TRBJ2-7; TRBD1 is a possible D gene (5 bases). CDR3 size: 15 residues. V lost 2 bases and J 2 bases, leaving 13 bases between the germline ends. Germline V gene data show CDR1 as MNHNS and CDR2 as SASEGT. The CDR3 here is CASSEQSGNTYEQYF. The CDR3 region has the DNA TGTGCCAGCAGTGAACAGTCAGGGAACACCTACGAGCAGTACTTC.

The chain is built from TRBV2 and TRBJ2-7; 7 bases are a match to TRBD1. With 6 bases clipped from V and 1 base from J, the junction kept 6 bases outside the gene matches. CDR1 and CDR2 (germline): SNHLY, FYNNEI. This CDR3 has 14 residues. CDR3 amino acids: CASRYRGKSYEQYF. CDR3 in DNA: TGTGCCAGCAGGTACAGGGGAAAATCCTACGAGCAGTACTTC. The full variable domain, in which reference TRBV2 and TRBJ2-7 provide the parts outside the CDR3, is EPEVTQTPSHQVTQMGQEVILRCVPISNHLYFYWYRQILGQKVEFLVSFYNNEISEKSEIFDDQFSVERPDGSNFTLKIRSTKLEDSAMYFCASRYRGKSYEQYFGPGTRLTVT.

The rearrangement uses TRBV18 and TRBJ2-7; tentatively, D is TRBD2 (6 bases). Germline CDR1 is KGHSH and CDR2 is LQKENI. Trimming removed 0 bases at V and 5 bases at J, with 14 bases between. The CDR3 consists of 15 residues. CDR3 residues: CASSPPGPSEDEQYF. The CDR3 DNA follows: TGTGCCAGCTCACCACCTGGCCCTAGCGAAGACGAGCAGTACTTC.

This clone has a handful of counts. The CDR3 protein is CASSFGTAPLGEAFF. CDR3 bases: TGTGCCAGCAGCTTTGGGACAGCCCCCCTGGGTGAAGCTTTCTTT. The gene calls are TRBV5-6 and TRBJ1-1; 7 positions agree with TRBD1. The CDR3 covers 15 residues. With 2 bases clipped from V and 7 bases from J, the junction kept 11 bases outside the gene matches. Germline CDR1 is SGHDT and CDR2 is YYEEEE.

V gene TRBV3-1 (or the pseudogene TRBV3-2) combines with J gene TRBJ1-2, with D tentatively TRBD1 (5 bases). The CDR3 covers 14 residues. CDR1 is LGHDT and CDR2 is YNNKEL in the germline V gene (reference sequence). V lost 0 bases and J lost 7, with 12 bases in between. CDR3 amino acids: CASSQDGQGSGYTF. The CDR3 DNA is TGTGCCAGCAGCCAAGATGGGCAGGGAAGTGGCTACACCTTC.

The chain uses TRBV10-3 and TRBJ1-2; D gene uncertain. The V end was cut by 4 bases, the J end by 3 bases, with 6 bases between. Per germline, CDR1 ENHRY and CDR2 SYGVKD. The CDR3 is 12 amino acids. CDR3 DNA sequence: TGTGCCATCAGTGTGGCAGACTATGGCTACACCTTC. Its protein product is CAISVADYGYTF.

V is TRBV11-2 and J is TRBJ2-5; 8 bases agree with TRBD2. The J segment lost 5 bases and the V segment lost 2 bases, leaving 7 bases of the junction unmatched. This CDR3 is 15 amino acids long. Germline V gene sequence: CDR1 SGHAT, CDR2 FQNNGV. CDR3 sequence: CASSLRRLAWETQYF. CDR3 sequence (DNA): TGTGCCAGCAGCTTAAGGAGACTAGCGTGGGAGACCCAGTACTTC.

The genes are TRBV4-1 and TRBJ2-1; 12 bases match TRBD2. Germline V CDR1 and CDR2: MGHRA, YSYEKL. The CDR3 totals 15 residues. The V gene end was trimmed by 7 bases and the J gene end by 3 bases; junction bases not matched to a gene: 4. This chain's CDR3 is CASTRLAGDYNEQFF. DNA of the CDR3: TGCGCCAGCACCCGACTAGCGGGAGACTACAATGAGCAGTTCTTC.

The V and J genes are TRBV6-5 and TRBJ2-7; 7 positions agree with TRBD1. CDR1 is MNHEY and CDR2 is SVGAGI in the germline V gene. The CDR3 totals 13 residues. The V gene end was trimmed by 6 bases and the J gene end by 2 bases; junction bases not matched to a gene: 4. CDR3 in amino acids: CASRRDSPYEQYF. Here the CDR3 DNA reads TGTGCCAGCAGGAGGGACAGTCCCTACGAGCAGTACTTC.

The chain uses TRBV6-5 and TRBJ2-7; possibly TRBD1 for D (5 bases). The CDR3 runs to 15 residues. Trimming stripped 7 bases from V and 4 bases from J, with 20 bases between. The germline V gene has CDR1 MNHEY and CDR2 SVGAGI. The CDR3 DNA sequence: TGTGCCAGCACCTTAGGGGCAGACGTACGATACGAGCAGTACTTC. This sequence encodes CASTLGADVRYEQYF.